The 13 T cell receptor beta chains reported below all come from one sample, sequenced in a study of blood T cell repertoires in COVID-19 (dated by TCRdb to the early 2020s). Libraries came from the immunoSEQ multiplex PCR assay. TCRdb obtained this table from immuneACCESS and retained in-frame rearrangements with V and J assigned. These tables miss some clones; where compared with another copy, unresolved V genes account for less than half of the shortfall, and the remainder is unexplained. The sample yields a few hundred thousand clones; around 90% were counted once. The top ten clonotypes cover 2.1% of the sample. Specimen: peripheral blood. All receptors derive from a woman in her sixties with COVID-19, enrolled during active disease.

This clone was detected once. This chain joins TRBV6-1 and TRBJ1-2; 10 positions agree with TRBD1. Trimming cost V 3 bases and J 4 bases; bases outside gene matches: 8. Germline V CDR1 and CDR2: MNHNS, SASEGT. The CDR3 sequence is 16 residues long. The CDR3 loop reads CASSDGQGGYGYGYTF. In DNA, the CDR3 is TGTGCCAGCAGTGACGGACAGGGGGGATATGGCTATGGCTACACCTTC.

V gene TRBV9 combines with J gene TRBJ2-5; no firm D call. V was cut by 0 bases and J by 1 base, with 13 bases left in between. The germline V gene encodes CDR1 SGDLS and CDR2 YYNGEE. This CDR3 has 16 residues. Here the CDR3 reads CASSVATQASQETQYF. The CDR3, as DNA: TGTGCCAGCAGCGTAGCTACCCAAGCGAGCCAAGAGACCCAGTACTTC. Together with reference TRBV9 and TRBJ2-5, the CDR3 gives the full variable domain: DSGVTQTPKHLITATGQRVTLRCSPRSGDLSVYWYQQSLDQGLQFLIQYYNGEERAKGNILERFSAQQFPDLHSELNLSSLELGDSALYFCASSVATQASQETQYFGPGTRLLVL.

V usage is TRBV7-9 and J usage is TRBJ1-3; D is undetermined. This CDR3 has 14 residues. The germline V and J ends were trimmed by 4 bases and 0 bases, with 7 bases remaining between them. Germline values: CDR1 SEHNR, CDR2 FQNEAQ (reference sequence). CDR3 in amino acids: CASSYSLSGNTIYF. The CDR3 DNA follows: TGTGCCAGCAGCTACTCCCTCTCTGGAAACACCATATATTTT.

CDR3: CASSFRDSSYNEQFF. The CDR3 DNA reads TGTGCCAGCAGCTTCCGGGACAGTTCCTACAATGAGCAGTTCTTC. The chain couples TRBV6-5 to TRBJ2-1; TRBD1 aligns across 7 bases. The trim removed 6 bases at V and 1 base at J, leaving 6 bases unmatched. CDR1 and CDR2 (germline): MNHEY, SVGAGI. The CDR3 totals 15 residues.

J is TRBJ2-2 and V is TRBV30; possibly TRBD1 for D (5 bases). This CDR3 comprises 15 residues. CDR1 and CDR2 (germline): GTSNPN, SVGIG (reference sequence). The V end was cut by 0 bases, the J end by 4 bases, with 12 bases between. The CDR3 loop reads CAWSVLGAATGELFF. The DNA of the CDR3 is TGTGCCTGGAGTGTCCTAGGGGCTGCCACCGGGGAGCTGTTTTTT.

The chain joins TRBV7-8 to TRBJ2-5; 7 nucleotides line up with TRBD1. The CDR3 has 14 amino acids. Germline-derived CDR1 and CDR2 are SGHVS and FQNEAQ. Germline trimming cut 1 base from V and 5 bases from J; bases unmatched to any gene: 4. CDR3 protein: CASSLVTGVETQYF. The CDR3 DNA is TGTGCCAGCAGCTTAGTTACAGGGGTGGAGACCCAGTACTTC.

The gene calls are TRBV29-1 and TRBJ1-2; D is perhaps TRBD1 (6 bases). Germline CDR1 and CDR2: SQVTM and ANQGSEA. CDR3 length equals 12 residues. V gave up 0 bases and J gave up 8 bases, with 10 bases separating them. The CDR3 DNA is TGCAGCGTTGAAGAACAGGGAGAGGGCTACACCTTC. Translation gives CSVEEQGEGYTF.

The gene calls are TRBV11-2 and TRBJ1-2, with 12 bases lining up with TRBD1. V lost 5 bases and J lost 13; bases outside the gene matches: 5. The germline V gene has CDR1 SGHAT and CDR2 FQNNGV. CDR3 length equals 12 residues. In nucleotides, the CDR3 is TGTGCCAGCAGCAGGGGACAGGGGGCGGCCACCTTC. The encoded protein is CASSRGQGAATF.

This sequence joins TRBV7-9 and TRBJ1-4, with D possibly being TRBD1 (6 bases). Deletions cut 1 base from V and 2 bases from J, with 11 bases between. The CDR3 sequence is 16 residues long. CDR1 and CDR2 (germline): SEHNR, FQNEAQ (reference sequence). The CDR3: CASSLVWGLTNEKLFF. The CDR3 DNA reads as TGTGCCAGCAGCTTAGTCTGGGGGCTGACTAATGAAAAACTGTTTTTT.

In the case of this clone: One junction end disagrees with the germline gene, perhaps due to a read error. CDR3 sequence (DNA): TGTGCTAGCAGCTTGGCTCAACGAGATACGCAGTATTTT. Its protein is CASSLAQRDTQYF. The J gene is TRBJ2-3, the V gene TRBV7-7, with no clear D. Germline assignment: CDR1 SSHAT and CDR2 FNYEAQ (reference sequence). There are 13 residues in the CDR3.

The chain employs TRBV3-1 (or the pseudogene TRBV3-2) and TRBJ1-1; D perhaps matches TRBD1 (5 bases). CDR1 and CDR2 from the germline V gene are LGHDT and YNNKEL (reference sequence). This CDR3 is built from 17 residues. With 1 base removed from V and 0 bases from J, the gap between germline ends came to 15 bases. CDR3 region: CASSQVGGRGMNTEAFF. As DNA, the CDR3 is TGTGCCAGCAGCCAAGTCGGCGGTCGGGGGATGAACACTGAAGCTTTCTTT.

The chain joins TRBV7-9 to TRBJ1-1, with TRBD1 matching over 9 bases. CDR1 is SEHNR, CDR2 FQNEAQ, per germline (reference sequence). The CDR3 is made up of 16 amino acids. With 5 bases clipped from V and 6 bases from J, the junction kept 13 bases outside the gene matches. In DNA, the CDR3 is TGTGCCAGCAGCCCAACACCCGGGACAGGGACCCCTGAAGCTTTCTTT. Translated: CASSPTPGTGTPEAFF.

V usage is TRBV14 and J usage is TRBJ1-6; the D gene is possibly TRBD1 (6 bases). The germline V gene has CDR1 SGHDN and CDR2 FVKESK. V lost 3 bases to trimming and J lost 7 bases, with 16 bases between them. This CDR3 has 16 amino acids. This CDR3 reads CASSHEAQGSNSPLHF. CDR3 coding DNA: TGTGCCAGCAGCCATGAGGCACAGGGCTCCAATTCACCCCTCCACTTT.